This T cell receptor (beta chain) was obtained from a study of T-cell memory formation after mild COVID-19. Germline V gene lookup returns CDR1 LNHNV and CDR2 YYDKDF (reference sequence). The CDR3 is made up of 12 amino acids. The ends were cut back, 8 bases at V and 2 bases at J, with 9 bases in the middle. Each CDR3 protein is one row after TCRdb ran MiXCR on the 5' RACE reads. The sample shows 90,000 to 120,000 distinct CDR3 sequences, under 15% of them seen only once. The count of this clonotype is one. Its antigen is undetermined. Study observations and caveats: Clones shrinking from day 15 to 85 showed even CD4/CD8 mixes; later expanders tilted CD4+.

The TCR originated in a man younger than 35 who had mild COVID-19 (a few samples of this study predate the infection). Cell type and time point are not known. Sequencing was performed on PBMCs or a T cell subset sorted from them (not recorded which). The chain uses TRBV15 and TRBJ2-5, with D possibly being TRBD1 (6 bases). CDR3 residues: CATGDNQETQYF. In DNA, the CDR3 is TGTGCCACCGGGGACAATCAAGAGACCCAGTACTTC.